In its sample, the clone carrying this T cell receptor (beta chain) was seen a few times. PCR involved 60 Vbeta and 13 Jbeta primers. Sequencing was performed with immunoSEQ multiplex PCR; in TCRdb, only in-frame clones are kept and a portion is missing. This table holds about 200,000 clones, around 79% found once. The data derive from a study of cytomegalovirus exposure and HLA in healthy donors. Study-level information: A data release that came early held approximately 85 million unique TCRs from HLA-typed donors.

The CDR3 is made up of 18 amino acids. Trimming removed 2 bases at V and 0 bases at J, with 17 bases between. Per the germline V gene, CDR1 is MDHEN and CDR2 is SYDVKM. This chain links TRBV28 with TRBJ1-3; D might be TRBD1 (6 bases). The receptor was derived from a male donor in good health and CMV-seropositive. Material for sequencing was PBMCs. CDR3 coding DNA: TGTGCCAGCAGTTTAACAGGGCACAGGGCGACCTCTGGAAACACCATATATTTT. This sequence encodes CASSLTGHRATSGNTIYF.